The rows below give T cell receptor beta chains drawn from one sample of a study of blood T cell repertoires in COVID-19. Method: immunoSEQ multiplex PCR; TCRdb's copy keeps in-frame clones and lacks some. The sample carries approximately 170,000 clones, roughly 88% recorded once. The sequenced sample consisted of peripheral blood. These receptors all stem from a man younger than 30 with COVID-19, enrolled during active disease. Each CDR3 is given with its conserved first and last residue. Fields, in order: clone size, D gene, V gene, J gene, CDR3 DNA, CDR3 protein. A D gene is named only where the DNA matches it firmly. Only part of the rows carry a size: once, few, many, or a class if the clone is expanded.

once,NA,TRBV7-9,TRBJ1-5,TGTGCCAGCGGACCAGGCAGGGCGACCACAGGGCCCCAGCATTTT,CASGPGRATTGPQHF
NA,TRBD1,TRBV30,TRBJ1-2,TGTGCCTGGTGGGACAGGGGGAACTATGGCTACACCTTC,CAWWDRGNYGYTF
NA,NA,TRBV28,TRBJ1-2,TGTGCCAGCAGTTTAGTCACAGGATCGTACTATGGCTACACCTTC,CASSLVTGSYYGYTF
NA,NA,TRBV7-2,TRBJ2-3,TGTGCCAGCAGCTTGAGGGGGAAAACAGATACGCAGTATTTT,CASSLRGKTDTQYF
NA,TRBD2,TRBV6-1,TRBJ2-2,TGTGCCAGCAGTGAAGACTTCCCCCCAGGGCGGGGGGCCGGGGAGCTGTTTTTT,CASSEDFPPGRGAGELFF
NA,TRBD2,TRBV28,TRBJ2-7,TGTGCCAGCAGTTCAGGACTAGCGGGAGTCTACGAGCAGTACTTC,CASSSGLAGVYEQYF
NA,TRBD2,TRBV7-9,TRBJ2-1,TGTGCCAGCAGCTTCACGACTAGCGGGATGTACAATGAGCAGTTCTTC,CASSFTTSGMYNEQFF
few,NA,TRBV7-8,TRBJ2-1,TGTGCCAGCAGCCCTGAGGACAGGGGAGAAGCGGGAGTCACCTACAATGAGCAGTTCTTC,CASSPEDRGEAGVTYNEQFF
NA,NA,TRBV2,TRBJ1-1,TGTGCCAGCAGTGAATTGGGCCAGGAAAACACTGAAGCTTTCTTT,CASSELGQENTEAFF
NA,NA,TRBV10-3,TRBJ1-2,TGTGCCATCAGTGCCCCCCTAGAGTTTTATGGCTACACCTTC,CAISAPLEFYGYTF
NA,NA,TRBV5-6,TRBJ1-5,TGTGCCAGCAGCCTCGGTCTTGATCAGCCCCAGCATTTT,CASSLGLDQPQHF
NA,NA,TRBV2,TRBJ1-2,TGTGCCAGCACCTATTCGCTTGGCTACACCTTC,CASTYSLGYTF
NA,NA,TRBV24-1,TRBJ1-1,TGTGCCACCAGTCTCACTGAAGCTTTCTTT,CATSLTEAFF
NA,TRBD2,TRBV27,TRBJ2-1,TGTGCCAGCAGCTGGACTAGCAGACACAATGAGCAGTTCTTC,CASSWTSRHNEQFF
few,TRBD1,TRBV19,TRBJ2-7,TGTGCCAGTAGTTTCGAAGGACAGGGCCACGAGCAGTACTTC,CASSFEGQGHEQYF
NA,TRBD2,TRBV29-1,TRBJ2-1,TGCAGCGTTGAAACTAGCGGGAGATTGTATGAGCAGTTCTTC,CSVETSGRLYEQFF
NA,NA,TRBV30,TRBJ2-3,TGTGCCTGGAGTGTAGTGGCGGGCGGCACAGATACGCAGTATTTT,CAWSVVAGGTDTQYF
NA,TRBD2,TRBV28,TRBJ2-7,TGTGCCAGCAGCCGACTAGCGGGAGTAGACGAGCAGTACTTC,CASSRLAGVDEQYF
NA,TRBD1,TRBV7-9,TRBJ2-3,TGTGCCAGCAGCTTATCACCTGGGACAGGGAGTACAGATACGCAGTATTTT,CASSLSPGTGSTDTQYF
once,TRBD1,TRBV14,TRBJ1-2,TGTGCCAGCAGCCAAGATCGCGCCGGGACAGGTTATGGCTACACCTTC,CASSQDRAGTGYGYTF
few,NA,TRBV4-2,TRBJ2-3,TGTGCCAGCAGCCAAGACCCCCCCCGGGACTTTGGCACAGATACGCAGTATTTT,CASSQDPPRDFGTDTQYF
NA,TRBD1,TRBV27,TRBJ2-2,TGTGCCAGTACAGGGGGGATCGGGGAGCTGTTTTTT,CASTGGIGELFF
NA,NA,TRBV5-1,TRBJ2-7,TGCGCCAGCAGCTTGGCGGGGGACGGAGCCTACGAGCAGTACTTC,CASSLAGDGAYEQYF
NA,NA,TRBV10-1,TRBJ2-2,TGCGCCAGCAGCTCGCTACCTAAGGGGTTTGGTGGCACCGGGGAGCTGTTTTTT,CASSSLPKGFGGTGELFF
NA,NA,TRBV5-6,TRBJ1-5,TGTGCCAGCAGCCCCGGAGGGATAAGACAGCCCCAGCATTTT,CASSPGGIRQPQHF
NA,NA,TRBV6-1,TRBJ2-7,TGTGCCAGCAGTGAAGCGAAACTTACCTACGAGCAGTACTTC,CASSEAKLTYEQYF
NA,TRBD1,TRBV28,TRBJ1-2,TGTGCCAGCAGTTTAAGACAGGGCGGTCACGGCTACACCTTC,CASSLRQGGHGYTF
NA,TRBD1,TRBV27,TRBJ1-2,TGTGCCAGCAGTCCTCAAACAGGGGCGAGGGGAGGCTACACCTTC,CASSPQTGARGGYTF
NA,NA,TRBV13,TRBJ2-2,TGTGCCAGCAGCCAGGGGCAGGGGCCCGGGGAGCTGTTTTTT,CASSQGQGPGELFF
NA,TRBD1,TRBV30,TRBJ1-5,TGTGCCTGGACCGGGACAGGGGGCACGAATCAGCCCCAGCATTTT,CAWTGTGGTNQPQHF
NA,TRBD2,TRBV19,TRBJ2-1,TGTGCCAGTAGCCCTAGCGGGAGGGCTCGCTTCAATGAGCAGTTCTTC,CASSPSGRARFNEQFF
NA,TRBD2,TRBV9,TRBJ2-1,TGTGCCAGCAGCACTAGCGGTGACAACAATGAGCAGTTCTTC,CASSTSGDNNEQFF